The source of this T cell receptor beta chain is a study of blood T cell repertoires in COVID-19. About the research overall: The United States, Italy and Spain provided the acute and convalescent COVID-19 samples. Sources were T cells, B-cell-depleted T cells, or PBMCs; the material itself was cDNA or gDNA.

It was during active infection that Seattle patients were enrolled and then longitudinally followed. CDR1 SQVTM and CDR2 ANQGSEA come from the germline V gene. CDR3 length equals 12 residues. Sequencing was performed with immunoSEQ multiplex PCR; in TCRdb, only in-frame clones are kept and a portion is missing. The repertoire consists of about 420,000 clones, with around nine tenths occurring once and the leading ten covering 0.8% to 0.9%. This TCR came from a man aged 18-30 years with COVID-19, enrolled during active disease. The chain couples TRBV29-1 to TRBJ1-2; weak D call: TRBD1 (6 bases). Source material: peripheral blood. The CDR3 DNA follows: TGCAGTTATAGACAGGCAGTCTATGGCTACACCTTC. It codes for CSYRQAVYGYTF.